The entry that follows covers one T cell receptor (beta chain) sequence. Its target is unknown. TCRdb's table, derived via immunoSEQ multiplex PCR, lists solely in-frame clones and lacks some. The sample records tens of thousands of clones, around 93% being singletons. Trimming took 1 base from V and 0 from J, leaving 4 bases between them. Germline V gene lookup returns CDR1 MGHRA and CDR2 YSYEKL. This CDR3 is built from 13 residues. These data originate in a study of OX40 agonist ivuxolimab in advanced cancers. At the level of the study: Dose-escalation patients' cancers were hepatocellular carcinoma, melanoma, renal cell or head and neck cancer.

Study-wide findings and caveats: Antigen specificity was not determined for the expanded peripheral T cells.

This chain connects TRBV4-1 to TRBJ2-7; D unclear. This receptor was taken from an adult with an advanced solid tumor such as melanoma, head and neck, liver or kidney cancer. The sequencing here drew on CD4+ or CD8+ T cells sorted from blood, taken in a trial of the OX40 agonist ivuxolimab. Written as DNA, the CDR3 is TGCGCCAGCAGCCAAGTTAACTCCTACGAGCAGTACTTC. Translating gives CASSQVNSYEQYF.